These 21 T cell receptor beta chains came from one sample sequenced in a study of response to subunit inactivated influenza vaccine. TCRdb processed the RT-PCR reads anew with MiXCR; each CDR3 protein has one entry. Among some 800,000 distinct CDR3 sequences, approximately 22% were seen once, and the ten largest hold roughly 10%. The sample consisted of PBMCs from blood, taken more than 4 days after vaccination. Receptors originate from a man aged 50 to 60 who received an inactivated influenza vaccine.

This clonotype showed up many times. The chain is built from TRBV20-1 and TRBJ2-2, with D perhaps TRBD2 (5 bases). CDR3 length: 12 residues. The V gene lost 4 bases and the J gene lost 6 bases, with 9 bases spanning the gap. Germline V gene lookup returns CDR1 DFQATT and CDR2 SNEGSKA (reference sequence). The CDR3 DNA sequence: TGCAGTGCTATTCGGGGTGCCGGGGAGCTGTTTTTT. Its protein is CSAIRGAGELFF.

The rearrangement joins TRBV29-1 to TRBJ2-2; a weak D match, TRBD2 (6 bases). Germline lookup yields CDR1 SQVTM and CDR2 ANQGSEA. The CDR3 consists of 15 residues. The V end was cut by 3 bases, the J end by 0 bases, with 11 bases between. The CDR3 DNA reads as TGCAGCGTTGATCGCCCGGGGGCGAACACCGGGGAGCTGTTTTTT. This translates into CSVDRPGANTGELFF.

This chain connects TRBV20-1 to TRBJ2-5, with 7 bases lining up with TRBD1. After removal of 5 bases from V and 6 bases from J, the junction contained 9 bases not matched to a gene. CDR3 length equals 13 residues. Germline V CDR1 and CDR2: DFQATT, SNEGSKA (reference sequence). This CDR3 is CSAYRQGGKTQYF. The DNA of the CDR3 is TGCAGTGCTTATCGACAGGGTGGGAAGACCCAGTACTTC.

This clonotype appeared many times. This chain links TRBV24-1 with TRBJ2-1; perhaps TRBD1 as D (5 bases). The CDR3 is 15 residues long. Trimming took off 3 bases at V and 3 bases at J, with 11 bases between the two ends. The germline CDR1 and CDR2 sequences are KGHDR and SFDVKD. CDR3 coding DNA: TGTGCCACCAGTGATGTGGACACCAGCTACAATGAGCAGTTCTTC. Its translation: CATSDVDTSYNEQFF.

The CDR3, as DNA: TGCGCCAGCAGCCCAGGGTCATGGGACCGAACACACAATGAGCAGTTCTTC. Its protein is CASSPGSWDRTHNEQFF. The V gene is TRBV5-1, the J gene TRBJ2-1; D tentatively reads TRBD1 or TRBD2 (5 bases each). This CDR3 comprises 17 residues. Trimming removed 4 bases from V and 5 bases from J, with 22 bases in between. Per germline, CDR1 SGHRS and CDR2 YFSETQ.

The table lists this clonotype with a few counts. V is TRBV6-5 and J is TRBJ2-3; 8 nucleotides match TRBD2. Germline loops: CDR1 MNHEY, CDR2 SVGAGI. The CDR3 runs 17 residues. The junction had 15 bases not matched to a gene; V was cut back by 4 bases and J by 6 bases. Written as DNA, the CDR3 is TGTGCCAGCAGTTCCAGACCGGGACTAGGATTCACCGATACGCAGTATTTT. Protein: CASSSRPGLGFTDTQYF.

Only a few counts were recorded for this clonotype. The V call is TRBV10-3, the J call TRBJ2-1; 8 nucleotides align to TRBD1. V lost 2 bases to trimming and J lost 5 bases; unmatched junction nucleotides: 2. CDR3 length: 14 residues. Germline-derived CDR1 and CDR2 are ENHRY and SYGVKD. This chain's CDR3 is CAISEDRGHNEQFF. The DNA of the CDR3 is TGTGCCATCAGTGAGGACAGGGGCCACAATGAGCAGTTCTTC.

V and J are TRBV4-3 and TRBJ1-3, with 7 nucleotides matching TRBD1. Unmatched junction bases numbered 3, after V lost 4 bases and J lost 0 bases. The CDR3 sequence is 15 residues long. Germline-derived CDR1 and CDR2 are LGHNA and YSLEER. CDR3 protein: CASSPRDSSGNTIYF. The CDR3, as DNA: TGCGCCAGCAGCCCACGGGACAGCTCTGGAAACACCATATATTTT.

This clonotype was seen a few times. The chain is built from TRBV4-3 and TRBJ1-1; D not resolved. Germline V CDR1 and CDR2: LGHNA, YSLEER. Trimming took off 0 bases at V and 2 bases at J, with 13 bases between the two ends. The CDR3 is 16 residues long. The CDR3 nucleotides read TGCGCCAGCAGCCAAGATCTATCGGTTCCAAACACTGAAGCTTTCTTT. Translated, it gives CASSQDLSVPNTEAFF.

In this sample, this clonotype turned up a few times. The genes are TRBV20-1 and TRBJ2-1; 7 positions match TRBD2. This CDR3 spans 14 amino acids. J gave up 4 bases and V 6 bases, and 9 bases lay outside the gene matches. In germline, CDR1 is DFQATT, CDR2 SNEGSKA (reference sequence). CDR3 DNA: TGCAGTGCCAACCTAGCGGTGAAGTACAATGAGCAGTTCTTC. Translating gives CSANLAVKYNEQFF.

This chain joins TRBV5-1 and TRBJ2-7; 10 bases agree with TRBD1. The trim removed 5 bases at V and 2 bases at J, leaving 7 bases unmatched. The CDR3 covers 15 residues. Germline CDR1 reads SGHRS; CDR2 reads YFSETQ. CDR3 residues: CASSKGDRGAYEQYF. CDR3 bases: TGCGCCAGCAGTAAGGGGGACAGGGGTGCCTACGAGCAGTACTTC.

This clonotype has more than one count but fewer than ten. This chain connects TRBV27 to TRBJ2-5; a weak D match, TRBD1 (6 bases). Germline values: CDR1 MNHEY, CDR2 SMNVEV (reference sequence). Trimming left V 0 bases short and J 4 bases short, with 9 bases between. The CDR3 has 14 residues. The CDR3 loop is CASSLSLGAETQYF. The CDR3 DNA is TGTGCCAGCAGTTTATCATTGGGGGCAGAGACCCAGTACTTC.

The V gene is TRBV14, the J gene TRBJ2-3; no firm D call. The CDR3 runs 15 residues. Trimming took 0 bases from V and 1 from J, leaving 8 bases between them. Germline V gives CDR1 SGHDN, CDR2 FVKESK. The CDR3 here is CASSQDQVRTDTQYF. CDR3 nucleotides: TGTGCCAGCAGCCAAGATCAGGTTCGCACAGATACGCAGTATTTT.

In this sample, this clonotype turned up many times. The chain recombines TRBV20-1 with TRBJ2-1; 10 bases are shared with TRBD1. The germline CDR1 and CDR2 sequences are DFQATT and SNEGSKA (reference sequence). V lost 5 bases, J lost 4 bases, and 8 bases stayed unmatched. This CDR3 is built from 15 residues. CDR3 residues: CSAGSGTGVYNEQFF. The CDR3 DNA is TGCAGTGCTGGATCCGGGACAGGGGTTTACAATGAGCAGTTCTTC.

The rearrangement links TRBV30 to TRBJ2-7, with 9 positions matching TRBD1. There are 13 residues in the CDR3. Germline loops: CDR1 GTSNPN, CDR2 SVGIG (reference sequence). J lost 7 bases, V lost 2 bases, and 6 bases had no gene match. The CDR3 nucleotides are TGTGCCTGGAGTTCACAGGGGGCGTGGGAGCAGTACTTC. Its protein product is CAWSSQGAWEQYF. The full variable domain, rest sourced from reference TRBV30 and TRBJ2-7, is SQTIHQWPATLVQPVGSPLSLECTVEGTSNPNLYWYRQAAGRGLQLLFYSVGIGQISSEVPQNLSASRPQDRQFILSSKKLLLSDSGFYLCAWSSQGAWEQYFGPGTRLTVT.

This clonotype was found many times. This chain links TRBV15 with TRBJ1-5; tentative D call: TRBD1 (6 bases). From germline, CDR1 is LNHNV and CDR2 YYDKDF (reference sequence). The CDR3 extends over 14 amino acids. The ends were cut back, 1 base at V and 7 bases at J, with 11 bases in the middle. The CDR3 DNA sequence: TGTGCCACCAGCAGAGCAGGGGCCACCCAGCCCCAGCATTTT. This sequence encodes CATSRAGATQPQHF.

In this sample, this clonotype turned up a few times. The chain uses TRBV12-3 or TRBV12-4 and TRBJ2-7, with 8 positions matching TRBD2. This CDR3 region has 17 residues. J was trimmed by 0 bases and V by 3 bases; bases with no gene match: 10. CDR3 DNA sequence: TGTGCCAGCAGTTTCTTAAGCGGGGGTACGAGCTCCTACGAGCAGTACTTC. Encoded protein: CASSFLSGGTSSYEQYF.

The rearrangement links TRBV19 to TRBJ1-5; D gene uncertain. This CDR3 comprises 13 residues. V dropped 7 bases and J dropped 2 bases, with 9 bases sitting between them. CDR1 and CDR2 from the germline V gene are LNHDA and SQIVND (reference sequence). Here the CDR3 DNA reads TGTGCCAGTAACGACATTGGCAATCAGCCCCAGCATTTT. Its translation is CASNDIGNQPQHF.

The V gene is TRBV27, the J gene TRBJ1-6; D remains unclear. This CDR3 has 16 residues. Trimming removed 7 bases at V and 0 bases at J, with 13 bases between. CDR1 and CDR2 (germline): MNHEY, SMNVEV (reference sequence). CDR3 amino acids: CASIRSTSSYNSPLHF. In DNA, the CDR3 is TGTGCCAGCATTCGCAGCACTAGCTCCTATAATTCACCCCTCCACTTT.

This clonotype has just a few counts. The rearrangement joins TRBV6-5 to TRBJ2-7; 9 bases match TRBD2. CDR1 MNHEY and CDR2 SVGAGI come from the germline V gene. CDR3 length: 15 residues. The ends lost 0 bases at V and 4 bases at J; junction bases unmatched: 4. The CDR3 here is CASSYSPSGEYEQYF. Here the CDR3 DNA reads TGTGCCAGCAGTTACTCACCTAGCGGGGAATACGAGCAGTACTTC.

The gene calls are TRBV7-6 and TRBJ2-1; 8 nucleotides match TRBD1. V was clipped by 1 base and J by 9 bases; unmatched bases: 11. The length of the CDR3 is 16 residues. Germline V gene data show CDR1 as SGHVS and CDR2 as FNYEAQ. In DNA form, the CDR3 reads TGTGCCAGCAGCTTAGTCCCCAGGGGGCGCTTGCCTGAGCAGTTCTTC. It codes for CASSLVPRGRLPEQFF.